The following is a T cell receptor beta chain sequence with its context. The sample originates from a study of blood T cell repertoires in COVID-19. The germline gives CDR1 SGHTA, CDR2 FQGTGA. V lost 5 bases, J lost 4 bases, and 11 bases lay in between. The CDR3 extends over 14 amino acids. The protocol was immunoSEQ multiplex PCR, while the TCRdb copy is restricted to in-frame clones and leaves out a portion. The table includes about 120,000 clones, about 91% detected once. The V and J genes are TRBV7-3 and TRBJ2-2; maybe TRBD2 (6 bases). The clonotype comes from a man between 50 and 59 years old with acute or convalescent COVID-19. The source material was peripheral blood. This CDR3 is CASSLLASTGELFF. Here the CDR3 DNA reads TGTGCCAGCAGCCTACTAGCATCCACCGGGGAGCTGTTTTTT. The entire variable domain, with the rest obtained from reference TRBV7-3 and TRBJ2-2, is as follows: GAGVSQTPSNKVTEKGKYVELRCDPISGHTALYWYRQSLGQGPEFLIYFQGTGAADDSGLPNDRFFAVRPEGSVSTLKIQRTERGDSAVYLCASSLLASTGELFFGEGSRLTVL.